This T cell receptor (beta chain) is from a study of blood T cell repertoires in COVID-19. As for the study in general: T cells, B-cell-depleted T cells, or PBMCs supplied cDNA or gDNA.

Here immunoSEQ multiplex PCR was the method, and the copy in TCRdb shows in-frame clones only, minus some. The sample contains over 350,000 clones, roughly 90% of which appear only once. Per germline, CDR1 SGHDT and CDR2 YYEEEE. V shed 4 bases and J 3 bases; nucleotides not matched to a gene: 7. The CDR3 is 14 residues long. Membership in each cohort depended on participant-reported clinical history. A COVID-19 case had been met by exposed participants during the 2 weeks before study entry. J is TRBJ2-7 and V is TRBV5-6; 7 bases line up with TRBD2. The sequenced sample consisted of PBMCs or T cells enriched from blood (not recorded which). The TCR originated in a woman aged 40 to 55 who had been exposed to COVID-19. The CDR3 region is CASSLLGRDYEQYF. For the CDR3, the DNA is TGTGCCAGCAGCCTTCTGGGGAGGGACTACGAGCAGTACTTC.